The text below deals with one T cell receptor beta chain. This sample is part of a study of technical replicates of blood from several donors. The repertoire was sequenced with immunoSEQ multiplex PCR; TCRdb's copy has only in-frame clones and lacks some. The sample carries tens of thousands of clones, roughly 95% recorded once. The CDR3 extends over 14 amino acids. Per the germline V gene, CDR1 is SGHNT and CDR2 is YYREEE (reference sequence). V lost 4 bases, J lost 3 bases, and 6 bases stayed unmatched. Sequencing used PBMCs. The sequence came from a human donor in good health. Some clones in this sample may be carry-over from other donors' samples. The genes are TRBV5-4 and TRBJ2-7, with 8 bases that match TRBD1. As DNA, the CDR3 is TGTGCCAGCAGCCCTCGGACAGGGAGCTACGAGCAGTACTTC. It encodes CASSPRTGSYEQYF.